This TCR beta chain was sequenced during a study of CD8 T cells in Susac syndrome. The germline CDR1 and CDR2 sequences are LGHDT and YNNKEL (reference sequence). This CDR3 is built from 12 residues. The V and J ends lost 3 bases and 11 bases, in that order; junction bases with no gene match: 5. RNA amounts of 0.5 to 1 ug underwent reverse transcription with random hexamers. In TCRdb, the immunoSEQ multiplex PCR reads were re-called with MiXCR into one record per CDR3 protein. In the table there are approximately 170,000 distinct CDR3 sequences, about 93% of which are singletons. The chain has TRBV3-1 and TRBJ2-5; TRBD2 aligns across 8 bases. The receptor's source is a human donor in good health. The material sequenced was CD4+ T cells from PBMCs. The CDR3 region has the DNA TGTGCCAGCAGCCAGCGGGGGGCCCATCAGTACTTC. It is translated as CASSQRGAHQYF.